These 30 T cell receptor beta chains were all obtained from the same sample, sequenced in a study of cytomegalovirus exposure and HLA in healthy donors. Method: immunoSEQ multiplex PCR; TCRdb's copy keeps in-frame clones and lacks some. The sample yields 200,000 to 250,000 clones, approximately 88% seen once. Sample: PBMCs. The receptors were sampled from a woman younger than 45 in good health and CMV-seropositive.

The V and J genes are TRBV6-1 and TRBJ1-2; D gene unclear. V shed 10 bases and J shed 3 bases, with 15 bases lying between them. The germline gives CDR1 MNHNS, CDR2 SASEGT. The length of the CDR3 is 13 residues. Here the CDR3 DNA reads TGTGCCACCGACATAGGTCAAGACTATGGCTACACCTTC. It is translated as CATDIGQDYGYTF.

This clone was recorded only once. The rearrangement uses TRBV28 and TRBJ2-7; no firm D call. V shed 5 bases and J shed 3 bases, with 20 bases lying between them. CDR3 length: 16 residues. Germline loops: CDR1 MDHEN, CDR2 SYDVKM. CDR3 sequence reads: CASSPPVGPLVYEQYF. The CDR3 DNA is TGTGCCAGCAGTCCCCCGGTCGGCCCCTTAGTCTACGAGCAGTACTTC. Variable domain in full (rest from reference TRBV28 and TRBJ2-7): DVKVTQSSRYLVKRTGEKVFLECVQDMDHENMFWYRQDPGLGLRLIYFSYDVKMKEKGDIPEGYSVSREKKERFSLILESASTNQTSMYLCASSPPVGPLVYEQYFGPGTRLTVT.

The CDR3 DNA is TGTGCCAGCATAGGCCTTCTCGGGGGGCCGAACACTGAAGCTTTCTTT. Protein: CASIGLLGGPNTEAFF. The chain recombines TRBV2 with TRBJ1-1, with D possibly being TRBD1 (6 bases). Germline CDR1 and CDR2: SNHLY and FYNNEI. This CDR3 region has 16 residues. V gave up 7 bases and J gave up 1 base, with 19 bases separating them.

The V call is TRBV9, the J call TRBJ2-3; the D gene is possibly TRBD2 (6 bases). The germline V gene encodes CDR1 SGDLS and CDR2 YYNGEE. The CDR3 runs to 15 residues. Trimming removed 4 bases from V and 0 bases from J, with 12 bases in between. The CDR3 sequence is CASSPGTGSTDTQYF. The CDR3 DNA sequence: TGTGCCAGCAGCCCCGGGACTGGTAGCACAGATACGCAGTATTTT.

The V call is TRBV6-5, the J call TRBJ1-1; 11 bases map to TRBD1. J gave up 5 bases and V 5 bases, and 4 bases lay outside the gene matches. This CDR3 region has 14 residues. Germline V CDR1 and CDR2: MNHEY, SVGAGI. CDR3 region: CASSPDRGRTEAFF. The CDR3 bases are TGTGCCAGCAGTCCGGACAGGGGGCGGACTGAAGCTTTCTTT.

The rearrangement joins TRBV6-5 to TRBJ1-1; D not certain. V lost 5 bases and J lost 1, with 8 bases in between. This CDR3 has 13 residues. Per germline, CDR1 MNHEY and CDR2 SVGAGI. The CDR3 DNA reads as TGTGCCAGCAGTCCCCTTGAGAACACTGAAGCTTTCTTT. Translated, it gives CASSPLENTEAFF.

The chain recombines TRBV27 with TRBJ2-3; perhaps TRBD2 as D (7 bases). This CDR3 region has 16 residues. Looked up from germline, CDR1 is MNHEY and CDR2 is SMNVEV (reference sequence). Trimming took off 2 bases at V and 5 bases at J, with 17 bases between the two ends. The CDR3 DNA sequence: TGTGCCAGCAGTTTACGGACTAGGGGGGCCGTAGATACGCAGTATTTT. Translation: CASSLRTRGAVDTQYF.

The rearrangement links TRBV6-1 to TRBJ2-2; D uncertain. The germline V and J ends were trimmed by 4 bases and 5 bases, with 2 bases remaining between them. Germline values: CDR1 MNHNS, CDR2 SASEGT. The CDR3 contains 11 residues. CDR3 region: CASSVTGELFF. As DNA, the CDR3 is TGTGCCAGCAGTGTGACCGGGGAGCTGTTTTTT.

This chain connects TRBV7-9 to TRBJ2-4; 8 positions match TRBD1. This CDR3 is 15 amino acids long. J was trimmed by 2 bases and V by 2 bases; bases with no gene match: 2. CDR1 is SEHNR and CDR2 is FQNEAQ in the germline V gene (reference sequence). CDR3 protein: CASSLTGGSKNIQYF. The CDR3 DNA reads TGTGCCAGCAGCTTAACAGGGGGATCCAAAAACATTCAGTACTTC. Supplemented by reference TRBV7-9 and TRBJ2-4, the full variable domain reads DTGVSQNPRHKITKRGQNVTFRCDPISEHNRLYWYRQTLGQGPEFLTYFQNEAQLEKSRLLSDRFSAERPKGSFSTLEIQRTEQGDSAMYLCASSLTGGSKNIQYFGAGTRLSVL.

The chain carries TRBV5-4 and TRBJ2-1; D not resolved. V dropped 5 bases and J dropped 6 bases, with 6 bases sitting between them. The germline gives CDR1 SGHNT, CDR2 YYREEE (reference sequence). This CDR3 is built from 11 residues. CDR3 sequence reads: CASSEGNEQFF. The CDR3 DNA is TGTGCCAGCAGTGAAGGCAATGAGCAGTTCTTC.

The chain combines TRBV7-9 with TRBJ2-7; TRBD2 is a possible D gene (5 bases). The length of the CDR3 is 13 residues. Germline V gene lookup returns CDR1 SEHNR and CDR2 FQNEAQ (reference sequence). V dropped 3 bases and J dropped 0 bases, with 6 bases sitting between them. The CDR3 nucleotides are TGTGCCAGCAGCTTGACTATCTCCTACGAGCAGTACTTC. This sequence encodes CASSLTISYEQYF.

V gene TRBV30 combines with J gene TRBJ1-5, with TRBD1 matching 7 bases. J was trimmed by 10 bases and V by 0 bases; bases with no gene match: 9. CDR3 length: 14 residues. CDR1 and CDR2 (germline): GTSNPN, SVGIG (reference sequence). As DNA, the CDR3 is TGTGCCTGGAGTGTAAGGGGGCCTAACCTCCCCCAGCATTTT. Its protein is CAWSVRGPNLPQHF.

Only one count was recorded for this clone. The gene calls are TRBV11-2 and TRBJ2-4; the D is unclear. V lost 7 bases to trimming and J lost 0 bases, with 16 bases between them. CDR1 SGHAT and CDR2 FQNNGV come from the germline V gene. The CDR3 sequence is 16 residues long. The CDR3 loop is CASTPYAAIAKNIQYF. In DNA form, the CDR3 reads TGTGCCAGCACCCCGTATGCGGCGATAGCCAAAAACATTCAGTACTTC. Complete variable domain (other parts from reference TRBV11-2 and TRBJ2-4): EAGVAQSPRYKIIEKRQSVAFWCNPISGHATLYWYQQILGQGPKLLIQFQNNGVVDDSQLPKDRFSAERLKGVDSTLKIQPAKLEDSAVYLCASTPYAAIAKNIQYFGAGTRLSVL.

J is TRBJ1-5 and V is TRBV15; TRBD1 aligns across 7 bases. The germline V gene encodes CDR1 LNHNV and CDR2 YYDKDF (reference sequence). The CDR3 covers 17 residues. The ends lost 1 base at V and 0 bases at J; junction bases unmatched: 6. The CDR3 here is CATSRGGTEYSNQPQHF. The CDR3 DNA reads TGTGCCACCAGCAGAGGAGGGACAGAATATAGCAATCAGCCCCAGCATTTT.

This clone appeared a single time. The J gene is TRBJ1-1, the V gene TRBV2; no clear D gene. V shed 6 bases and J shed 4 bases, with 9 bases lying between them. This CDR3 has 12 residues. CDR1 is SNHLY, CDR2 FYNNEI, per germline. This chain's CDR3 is CASSAWGTEAFF. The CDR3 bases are TGTGCCAGCAGCGCCTGGGGCACTGAAGCTTTCTTT.

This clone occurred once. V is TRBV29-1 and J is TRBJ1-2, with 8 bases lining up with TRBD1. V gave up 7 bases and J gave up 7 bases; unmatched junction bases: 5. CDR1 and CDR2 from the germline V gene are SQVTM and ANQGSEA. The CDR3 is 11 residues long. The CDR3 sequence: CSARTGSGYTF. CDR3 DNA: TGCAGCGCTAGGACAGGGTCTGGCTACACCTTC.

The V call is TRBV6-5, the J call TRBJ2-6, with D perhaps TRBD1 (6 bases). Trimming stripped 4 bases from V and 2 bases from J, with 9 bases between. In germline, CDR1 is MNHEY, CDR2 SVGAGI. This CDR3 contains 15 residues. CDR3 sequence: CASSLGHPGANVLTF. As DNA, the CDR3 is TGTGCCAGCAGTTTGGGACACCCTGGGGCCAACGTCCTGACTTTC.

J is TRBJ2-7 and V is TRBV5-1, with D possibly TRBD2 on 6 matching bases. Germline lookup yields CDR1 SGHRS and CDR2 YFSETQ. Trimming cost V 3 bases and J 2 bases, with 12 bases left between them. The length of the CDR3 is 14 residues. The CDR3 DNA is TGCGCCAGCAGCTCCGGGACTGACACCTACGAGCAGTACTTC. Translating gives CASSSGTDTYEQYF. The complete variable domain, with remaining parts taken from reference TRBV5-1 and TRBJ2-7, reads KAGVTQTPRYLIKTRGQQVTLSCSPISGHRSVSWYQQTPGQGLQFLFEYFSETQRNKGNFPGRFSGRQFSNSRSEMNVSTLELGDSALYLCASSSGTDTYEQYFGPGTRLTVT.

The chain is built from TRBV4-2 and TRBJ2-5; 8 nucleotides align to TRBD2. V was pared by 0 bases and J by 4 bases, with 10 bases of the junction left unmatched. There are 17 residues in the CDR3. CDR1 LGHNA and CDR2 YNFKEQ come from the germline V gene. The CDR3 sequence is CASSQEQLGRASETQYF. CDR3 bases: TGTGCCAGCAGCCAAGAGCAGCTCGGGAGGGCCTCAGAGACCCAGTACTTC.

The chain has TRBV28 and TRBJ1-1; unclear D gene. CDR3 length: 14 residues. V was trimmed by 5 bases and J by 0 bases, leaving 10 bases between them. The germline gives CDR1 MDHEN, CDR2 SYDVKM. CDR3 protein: CASSVVLVNTEAFF. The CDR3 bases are TGTGCCAGCAGTGTAGTCCTCGTGAACACTGAAGCTTTCTTT. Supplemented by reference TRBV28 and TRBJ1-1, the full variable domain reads DVKVTQSSRYLVKRTGEKVFLECVQDMDHENMFWYRQDPGLGLRLIYFSYDVKMKEKGDIPEGYSVSREKKERFSLILESASTNQTSMYLCASSVVLVNTEAFFGQGTRLTVV.

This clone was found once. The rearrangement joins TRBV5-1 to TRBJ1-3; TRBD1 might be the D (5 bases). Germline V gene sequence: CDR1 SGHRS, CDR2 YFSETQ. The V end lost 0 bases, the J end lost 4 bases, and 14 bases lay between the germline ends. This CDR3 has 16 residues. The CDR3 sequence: CASSLAGAGSGNTIYF. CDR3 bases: TGCGCCAGCAGCTTGGCCGGGGCAGGGAGCGGAAACACCATATATTTT. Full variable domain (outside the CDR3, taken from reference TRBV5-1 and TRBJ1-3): KAGVTQTPRYLIKTRGQQVTLSCSPISGHRSVSWYQQTPGQGLQFLFEYFSETQRNKGNFPGRFSGRQFSNSRSEMNVSTLELGDSALYLCASSLAGAGSGNTIYFGEGSWLTVV.

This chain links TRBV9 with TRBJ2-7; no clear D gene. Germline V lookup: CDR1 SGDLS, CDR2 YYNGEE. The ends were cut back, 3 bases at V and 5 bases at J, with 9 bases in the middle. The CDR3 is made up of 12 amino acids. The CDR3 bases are TGTGCCAGCAGCGGGGTAAGTCACGAGCAGTACTTC. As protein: CASSGVSHEQYF.

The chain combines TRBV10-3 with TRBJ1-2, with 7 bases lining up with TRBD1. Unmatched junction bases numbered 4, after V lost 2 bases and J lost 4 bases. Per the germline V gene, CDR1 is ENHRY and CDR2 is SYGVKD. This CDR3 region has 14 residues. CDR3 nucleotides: TGTGCCATCAGTGAGGAAACAGGGGTCTATGGCTACACCTTC. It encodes CAISEETGVYGYTF.

Written as DNA, the CDR3 is TGTGCCTGGAGTGAAAAGGGCGCAGATACGCAGTATTTT. The encoded protein is CAWSEKGADTQYF. The chain recombines TRBV30 with TRBJ2-3; no clear D. Germline CDR1 reads GTSNPN; CDR2 reads SVGIG (reference sequence). The CDR3 consists of 13 residues. Trimming removed 1 base from V and 4 bases from J, with 9 bases in between.

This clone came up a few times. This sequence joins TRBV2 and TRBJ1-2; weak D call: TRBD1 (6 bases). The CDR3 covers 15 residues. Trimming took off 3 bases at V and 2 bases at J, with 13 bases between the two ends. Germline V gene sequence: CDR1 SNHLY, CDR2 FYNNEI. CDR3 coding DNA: TGTGCCAGCAGTGAGACTCGACAGGCGAACTATGGCTACACCTTC. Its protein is CASSETRQANYGYTF.

In DNA form, the CDR3 reads TGTGCCAGCAGCTTTCAGGGGGCGAATCAGCCCCAGCATTTT. Amino acid sequence: CASSFQGANQPQHF. The chain links TRBV13 to TRBJ1-5, with 8 bases lining up with TRBD1. The CDR3 covers 14 residues. V lost 3 bases and J lost 4; bases outside the gene matches: 2. The germline V gene encodes CDR1 PRHDT and CDR2 FYEKMQ (reference sequence).

The CDR3 protein is CASSRVTGFSNQPQHF. The CDR3 nucleotides read TGCGCCAGCAGCCGCGTAACAGGATTTAGCAATCAGCCCCAGCATTTT. This chain connects TRBV4-1 to TRBJ1-5; a weak D match, TRBD1 (5 bases). CDR3 size: 16 residues. The V end lost 4 bases, the J end lost 0 bases, and 13 bases lay between the germline ends. Germline CDR1 MGHRA, CDR2 YSYEKL.

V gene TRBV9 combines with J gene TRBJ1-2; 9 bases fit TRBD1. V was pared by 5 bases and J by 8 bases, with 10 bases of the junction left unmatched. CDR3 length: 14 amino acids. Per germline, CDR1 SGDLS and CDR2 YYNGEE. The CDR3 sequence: CASRKEGQGRGYTF. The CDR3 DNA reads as TGTGCCAGCAGAAAGGAAGGACAGGGGAGAGGCTACACCTTC.

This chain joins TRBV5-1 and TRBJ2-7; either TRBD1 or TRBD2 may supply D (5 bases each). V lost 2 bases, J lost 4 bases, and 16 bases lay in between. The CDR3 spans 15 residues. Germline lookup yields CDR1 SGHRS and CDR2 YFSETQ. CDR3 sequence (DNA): TGCGCCAGCAGCTTTAGTGTCCAGGGAGAATACGAGCAGTACTTC. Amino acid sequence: CASSFSVQGEYEQYF.

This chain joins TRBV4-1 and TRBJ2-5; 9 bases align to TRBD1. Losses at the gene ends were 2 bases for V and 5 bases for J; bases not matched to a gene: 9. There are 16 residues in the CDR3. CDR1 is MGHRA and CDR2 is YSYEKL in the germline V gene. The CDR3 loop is CASSQPQQGARETQYF. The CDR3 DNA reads TGCGCCAGCAGCCAACCCCAACAGGGGGCGCGGGAGACCCAGTACTTC.